Listed here are 3 T cell receptor beta chains from one sample, sequenced in a study of beta chain features in type 1 diabetes. Study-wide results and limits: The study found moderately but significantly shorter TCRB CDR3s in all four CD4+ subsets of Type 1 diabetes patients.

Which antigens these TCRs recognize remains unknown. The authors reverse transcribed all of the isolated RNA, so sequencing captured expressed TCRB transcripts. Sequenced by immunoSEQ multiplex PCR; TCRdb stores in-frame clones only, minus some. The repertoire holds a few hundred thousand clones, with around an eighth as singletons. Sequenced sample: naive CD4+ T cells from blood. These TCRs come from a man aged 30 to 39 with type 1 diabetes.

V and J are TRBV29-1 and TRBJ2-3; D gene uncertain. Per germline, CDR1 SQVTM and CDR2 ANQGSEA. The germline V and J ends were trimmed by 0 bases and 0 bases, with 19 bases remaining between them. The CDR3 is 18 amino acids. The CDR3 reads CSVEDLSRILPSTDTQYF. As DNA, the CDR3 is TGCAGCGTTGAAGATCTGTCTAGGATTCTCCCTAGCACAGATACGCAGTATTTT.

This clone was detected a few times. V usage is TRBV19 and J usage is TRBJ2-7; 10 bases are a match to TRBD2. Germline V gives CDR1 LNHDA, CDR2 SQIVND (reference sequence). CDR3 length: 15 amino acids. V trimming: 8 bases; J trimming: 3 bases; junction bases outside the gene matches: 10. CDR3 sequence reads: CASSLAGEAIYEQYF. CDR3 in DNA: TGTGCCAGTTCCCTAGCGGGGGAAGCGATCTACGAGCAGTACTTC. Full variable domain (rest looked up from reference TRBV19 and TRBJ2-7): DGGITQSPKYLFRKEGQNVTLSCEQNLNHDAMYWYRQDPGQGLRLIYYSQIVNDFQKGDIAEGYSVSREKKESFPLTVTSAQKNPTAFYLCASSLAGEAIYEQYFGPGTRLTVT.

This clone was observed a handful of times. The genes are TRBV2 and TRBJ2-2; perhaps TRBD2 as D (5 bases). This CDR3 is 14 amino acids long. Germline V gene data show CDR1 as SNHLY and CDR2 as FYNNEI. V was cut by 7 bases and J by 0 bases, with 9 bases left in between. This chain's CDR3 is CASKAGANTGELFF. The CDR3 coding sequence is TGTGCCAGCAAGGCGGGCGCGAACACCGGGGAGCTGTTTTTT. Full variable domain (rest looked up from reference TRBV2 and TRBJ2-2): EPEVTQTPSHQVTQMGQEVILRCVPISNHLYFYWYRQILGQKVEFLVSFYNNEISEKSEIFDDQFSVERPDGSNFTLKIRSTKLEDSAMYFCASKAGANTGELFFGEGSRLTVL.